These 18 T cell receptor beta chains originate from one sample sequenced in a study of CD8 T cells in ankylosing spondylitis. Each CDR3 protein gets one entry after TCRdb re-called the 5' RACE reads with MiXCR. The table includes 220,000 or so distinct CDR3 sequences, around 17% detected once. Study-level points and caveats: It appeared that ankylosing spondylitis blood was characterized by a TCR beta motif of several highly homologous variants.

The antigens these receptors bind are not known. Sequencing was carried out using blood, either unsorted or a sorted T cell fraction (not recorded which). All receptors derive from a male donor with ankylosing spondylitis.

This clonotype turned up a few times. The chain's CDR3 is CASSELGGEDTEAFF. The CDR3 DNA is TGTGCCAGCAGTGAATTGGGGGGAGAGGACACTGAAGCTTTCTTT. The chain employs TRBV25-1 and TRBJ1-1, with a weak D call TRBD1 (5 bases). Between the trimmed V and J ends, which lost 1 base and 3 bases, there was a span of 12 bases. CDR1 is MGHDK, CDR2 SYGVNS, per germline. The length of the CDR3 is 15 residues. Full variable domain (missing parts from reference TRBV25-1 and TRBJ1-1): EADIYQTPRYLVIGTGKKITLECSQTMGHDKMYWYQQDPGMELHLIHYSYGVNSTEKGDLSSESTVSRIRTEHFPLTLESARPSHTSQYLCASSELGGEDTEAFFGQGTRLTVV.

The chain uses TRBV11-2 and TRBJ2-2, with D maybe TRBD1 (5 bases). Trimming removed 0 bases at V and 7 bases at J, with 18 bases between. The CDR3 has 17 residues. Germline V CDR1 and CDR2: SGHAT, FQNNGV. The CDR3 DNA follows: TGTGCCAGCAGCTTAGAGCGATTCCAAGGGGCGGTCGGGGAGCTGTTTTTT. Amino acids: CASSLERFQGAVGELFF.

J is TRBJ2-1 and V is TRBV7-6; 8 positions match TRBD2. CDR3 size: 17 residues. The V gene end was trimmed by 4 bases and the J gene end by 0 bases; junction bases not matched to a gene: 8. Germline lookup yields CDR1 SGHVS and CDR2 FNYEAQ. For the CDR3, the DNA is TGTGCCAGCAGCTCCTTCGCCGGGGGGGCCTCCTACAATGAGCAGTTCTTC. Its translation is CASSSFAGGASYNEQFF.

This sequence joins TRBV29-1 and TRBJ1-2, with unresolved D. Germline CDR1 is SQVTM and CDR2 is ANQGSEA. This CDR3 comprises 13 residues. The V end was cut by 3 bases, the J end by 0 bases, with 8 bases between. CDR3: CSVDAEANYGYTF. For the CDR3, the DNA is TGCAGCGTTGATGCAGAAGCTAACTATGGCTACACCTTC.

A single count supports this clonotype. With a much larger clone just one base away, this may be a read error. The chain joins TRBV25-1 to TRBJ1-2, with a possible D match to TRBD1 (6 bases). This CDR3 spans 17 amino acids. Germline V gives CDR1 MGHDK, CDR2 SYGVNS. CDR3 nucleotides: TGTGCCAGCCGTGAATACGGGGCAGGGGTTGATGGATATGGCTACACCTTC. Translating it yields CASREYGAGVDGYGYTF.

A few counts support this clonotype. The chain recombines TRBV27 with TRBJ2-7; D remains unclear. Germline CDR1 is MNHEY and CDR2 is SMNVEV (reference sequence). The CDR3 runs 14 residues. Trimming removed 2 bases at V and 5 bases at J, with 13 bases between. CDR3 region: CASSLMGIEDEQYF. The CDR3 DNA reads TGTGCCAGCAGTTTAATGGGTATAGAGGACGAGCAGTACTTC.

The chain combines TRBV9 with TRBJ2-3; weak D call: TRBD2 (6 bases). Trimming took off 4 bases at V and 0 bases at J, with 18 bases between the two ends. This CDR3 has 17 amino acids. The germline gives CDR1 SGDLS, CDR2 YYNGEE. CDR3 coding DNA: TGTGCCAGCAGCTTCCGGGACTTCATCACTAGCACAGATACGCAGTATTTT. Translating gives CASSFRDFITSTDTQYF.

The chain employs TRBV19 and TRBJ1-2; D is unresolved. Germline-derived CDR1 and CDR2 are LNHDA and SQIVND (reference sequence). The CDR3 has 14 amino acids. V dropped 3 bases and J dropped 5 bases, with 13 bases sitting between them. DNA of the CDR3: TGTGCCAGTAGTATGAGTTGGCAGTCGTATGGCTACACCTTC. It translates to CASSMSWQSYGYTF.

V and J are TRBV9 and TRBJ1-2, with D maybe TRBD1 (5 bases). Germline V gene sequence: CDR1 SGDLS, CDR2 YYNGEE. There are 12 residues in the CDR3. Trimming pared 7 bases from V and 4 bases from J, leaving 11 bases between. This CDR3 is CASGQTAYGYTF. In DNA, the CDR3 is TGTGCCAGCGGCCAGACAGCCTATGGCTACACCTTC.

This chain links TRBV3-1 with TRBJ2-7; D assignment may be TRBD1 or TRBD2 (5 bases each). V was shortened by 0 bases and J by 9 bases, with 9 bases between the two germline ends. This CDR3 is 12 amino acids long. Germline V gene data show CDR1 as LGHDT and CDR2 as YNNKEL (reference sequence). CDR3 DNA sequence: TGTGCCAGCAGCCAAGATATGGGGGTGCAGTACTTC. The encoded protein is CASSQDMGVQYF.

This clonotype has more than one count but fewer than ten. The chain recombines TRBV4-1 with TRBJ2-7; TRBD2 aligns across 8 bases. The CDR3 has 15 residues. J gave up 2 bases and V 0 bases, and 3 bases lay outside the gene matches. Germline CDR1 reads MGHRA; CDR2 reads YSYEKL. This CDR3 is CASSQEGSGTYEQYF. The DNA of the CDR3 is TGCGCCAGCAGCCAAGAAGGTAGCGGGACCTACGAGCAGTACTTC.

In this sample, this clonotype turned up a few times. The V gene is TRBV7-9, the J gene TRBJ2-7; the match to TRBD1 covers 7 bases. The germline gives CDR1 SEHNR, CDR2 FQNEAQ (reference sequence). The CDR3 runs 14 residues. Losses at the gene ends were 5 bases for V and 3 bases for J; bases not matched to a gene: 7. CDR3: CASSPPQGYYEQYF. The CDR3 DNA reads as TGTGCCAGCAGCCCCCCACAGGGGTACTACGAGCAGTACTTC.

Sample share makes this clonotype medium-sized. In nucleotides, the CDR3 is TGTGCCAGCAGCTTAGCGCATCAGGGGGTCTCCTACGAGCAGTACTTC. This encodes CASSLAHQGVSYEQYF. The chain is built from TRBV7-9 and TRBJ2-7; 7 bases map to TRBD1. From germline, CDR1 is SEHNR and CDR2 FQNEAQ (reference sequence). The CDR3 covers 16 residues. V was pared by 0 bases and J by 0 bases, with 5 bases of the junction left unmatched.

The rearrangement joins TRBV29-1 to TRBJ2-7; D uncertain. Germline assignment: CDR1 SQVTM and CDR2 ANQGSEA. V was shortened by 2 bases and J by 6 bases, with 8 bases between the two germline ends. There are 11 residues in the CDR3. This CDR3 is CSVEFGLEQYF. The CDR3, as DNA: TGCAGCGTTGAATTCGGGCTCGAGCAGTACTTC.

The table lists this clonotype with a few counts. This chain links TRBV20-1 with TRBJ1-2, with TRBD1 matching over 7 bases. Germline CDR1 DFQATT, CDR2 SNEGSKA (reference sequence). CDR3 length: 14 amino acids. V dropped 0 bases and J dropped 2; count of bases not matched to a gene: 3. CDR3 sequence: CSARDPGQNYGYTF. The CDR3 nucleotides read TGCAGTGCTAGAGATCCGGGACAGAACTATGGCTACACCTTC.

The genes are TRBV7-2 and TRBJ2-1, with D perhaps given as TRBD1 or TRBD2 (5 bases each). Per the germline V gene, CDR1 is SGHTA and CDR2 is FQGNSA. The V gene lost 1 base and the J gene lost 2 bases, with 15 bases spanning the gap. CDR3 length equals 17 residues. The CDR3 is CASSLGGPSTPYNEQFF. CDR3 DNA sequence: TGTGCCAGCAGCTTAGGGGGACCCTCGACCCCCTACAATGAGCAGTTCTTC. Full variable domain (outside the CDR3, taken from reference TRBV7-2 and TRBJ2-1): GAGVSQSPSNKVTEKGKDVELRCDPISGHTALYWYRQSLGQGLEFLIYFQGNSAPDKSGLPSDRFSAERTGGSVSTLTIQRTQQEDSAVYLCASSLGGPSTPYNEQFFGPGTRLTVL.

This clonotype was counted ten times or more. The rearrangement joins TRBV27 to TRBJ2-1; 14 nucleotides align to TRBD2. Trimming at V came to 5 bases and at J to 6 bases, leaving 3 bases not matched to a gene. There are 15 residues in the CDR3. Germline V CDR1 and CDR2: MNHEY, SMNVEV (reference sequence). The CDR3, as DNA: TGTGCCAGCAGTCCAGGGACTAGCGGGGGCAATGAGCAGTTCTTC. Amino acids: CASSPGTSGGNEQFF.

This clonotype has just a few counts. The rearrangement uses TRBV4-3 and TRBJ2-3, with 13 bases lining up with TRBD2. This CDR3 comprises 18 residues. The V and J ends lost 5 bases and 1 base, in that order; junction bases with no gene match: 9. Germline V CDR1 and CDR2: LGHNA, YSLEER. CDR3 protein: CASSKTSGRLDGTDTQYF. In DNA, the CDR3 is TGCGCCAGCAGCAAGACTAGCGGGAGGTTGGACGGCACAGATACGCAGTATTTT.